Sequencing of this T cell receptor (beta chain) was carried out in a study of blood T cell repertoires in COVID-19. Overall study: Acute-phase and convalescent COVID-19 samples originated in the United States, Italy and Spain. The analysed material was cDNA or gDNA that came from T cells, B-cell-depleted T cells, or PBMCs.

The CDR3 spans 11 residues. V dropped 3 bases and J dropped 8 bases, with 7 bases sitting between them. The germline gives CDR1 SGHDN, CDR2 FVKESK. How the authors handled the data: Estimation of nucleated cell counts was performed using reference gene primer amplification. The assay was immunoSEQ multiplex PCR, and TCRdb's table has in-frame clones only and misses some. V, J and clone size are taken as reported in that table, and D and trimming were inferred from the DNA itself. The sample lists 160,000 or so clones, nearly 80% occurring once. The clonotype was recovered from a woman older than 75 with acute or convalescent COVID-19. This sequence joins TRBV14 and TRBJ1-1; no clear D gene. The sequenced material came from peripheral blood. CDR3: CASSHAREAFF. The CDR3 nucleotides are TGTGCCAGCAGCCACGCCCGGGAAGCTTTCTTT. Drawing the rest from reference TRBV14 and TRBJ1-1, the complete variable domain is EAGVTQFPSHSVIEKGQTVTLRCDPISGHDNLYWYRRVMGKEIKFLLHFVKESKQDESGMPNNRFLAERTGGTYSTLKVQPAELEDSGVYFCASSHAREAFFGQGTRLTVV.